These 28 T cell receptor beta chains were all obtained from the same sample, sequenced in a study of shared clonotypes between healthy human individuals. The table came from immunoSEQ multiplex PCR; TCRdb's copy has only in-frame clones and leaves some out. Of some 2.4 million clones in the sample, roughly 93% were seen once. The sequencing sample was made of naive CD4+ T cells from PBMCs. As for subset: CD45RA+ positively selected. These receptors all stem from a man in his late teens or twenties in good health. Some clones in this sample may be carry-over from other donors' samples.

This chain connects TRBV19 to TRBJ2-5, with 8 bases identical to TRBD2. Trimming removed 8 bases from V and 5 bases from J; junction bases left unmatched: 7. This CDR3 has 13 amino acids. Germline V lookup: CDR1 LNHDA, CDR2 SQIVND (reference sequence). The CDR3 nucleotides are TGTGCCAGTCGGGGGGGTATTGGGGAGACCCAGTACTTC. It specifies CASRGGIGETQYF.

This clone was picked up one time. The V and J genes are TRBV5-8 and TRBJ1-5; 9 bases align to TRBD1. Germline V gives CDR1 SGHTS, CDR2 YDEGEE. Trimming at V came to 3 bases and at J to 7 bases, leaving 14 bases not matched to a gene. This CDR3 has 17 residues. CDR3 bases: TGTGCCAGCAGCTCAGATACCGGACAGGGGTTGAGACAGCCCCAGCATTTT. This codes for CASSSDTGQGLRQPQHF. Together with reference TRBV5-8 and TRBJ1-5, the CDR3 gives the full variable domain: EAGVTQSPTHLIKTRGQQATLRCSPISGHTSVYWYQQALGLGLQFLLWYDEGEERNRGNFPPRFSGRQFPNYSSELNVNALELEDSALYLCASSSDTGQGLRQPQHFGDGTRLSIL.

In the case of this clone: The sample carries other DNA sequences with the same CDR3. The chain combines TRBV28 with TRBJ2-2, with D unclear. V was clipped by 6 bases and J by 1 base, with 9 bases between them. This CDR3 comprises 14 residues. Germline CDR1 and CDR2: MDHEN and SYDVKM. The CDR3 sequence: CASSLRRNTGELFF. Here the CDR3 DNA reads TGTGCCAGCAGCCTACGGAGGAACACCGGGGAGCTGTTTTTT.

The V gene is TRBV28, the J gene TRBJ2-5, with 12 bases aligning to TRBD2. The CDR3 sequence is 16 residues long. V dropped 5 bases and J dropped 1; count of bases not matched to a gene: 5. Germline V CDR1 and CDR2: MDHEN, SYDVKM. CDR3 region: CASSIGGLAGQETQYF. In nucleotides, the CDR3 is TGTGCCAGCAGTATCGGGGGACTAGCGGGCCAAGAGACCCAGTACTTC. The whole variable domain, remainder taken from reference TRBV28 and TRBJ2-5, is DVKVTQSSRYLVKRTGEKVFLECVQDMDHENMFWYRQDPGLGLRLIYFSYDVKMKEKGDIPEGYSVSREKKERFSLILESASTNQTSMYLCASSIGGLAGQETQYFGPGTRLLVL.

The chain uses TRBV28 and TRBJ2-5, with 8 nucleotides matching TRBD1. The closer fit of TRBJ2-7 to the DNA end suggests the J call may be wrong. Germline CDR1 is MDHEN and CDR2 is SYDVKM. The CDR3 length is 15 residues. Here the CDR3 DNA reads TGTGCCAGCAGTTTACAGGGGGCTCTAAGGTACGAGCAGTACTTC. It encodes CASSLQGALRYEQYF.

The chain is built from TRBV4-1 and TRBJ2-3; D is ambiguous. The V gene's germline CDR1 is MGHRA and CDR2 YSYEKL. Trimming pared 0 bases from V and 7 bases from J, leaving 11 bases between. The CDR3 is 14 residues long. This chain's CDR3 is CASSQDRASYTQYF. The CDR3 DNA reads TGCGCCAGCAGCCAAGATCGAGCTTCATATACGCAGTATTTT.

The chain recombines TRBV19 with TRBJ2-7; D is perhaps TRBD2 (6 bases). The germline V gene has CDR1 LNHDA and CDR2 SQIVND (reference sequence). This CDR3 comprises 15 residues. Trimming removed 4 bases at V and 3 bases at J, with 16 bases between. DNA for the CDR3: TGTGCCAGTAGTAAGTCCCGGCGGGGAGACTACGAGCAGTACTTC. It codes for CASSKSRRGDYEQYF.

The chain couples TRBV5-1 to TRBJ1-4; perhaps TRBD1 as D (6 bases). The CDR3 sequence is 18 residues long. Per germline, CDR1 SGHRS and CDR2 YFSETQ. The V gene lost 2 bases and the J gene lost 0 bases, with 17 bases spanning the gap. DNA for the CDR3: TGCGCCAGCAGCTTTAAACCAAAGGGGGGTGCAACTAATGAAAAACTGTTTTTT. The encoded protein is CASSFKPKGGATNEKLFF.

In its sample, this clone was seen once. V usage is TRBV20-1 and J usage is TRBJ2-2, with D tentatively TRBD1 (6 bases). Germline lookup yields CDR1 DFQATT and CDR2 SNEGSKA (reference sequence). V lost 6 bases and J lost 9, with 11 bases in between. The CDR3 is 11 residues long. The CDR3 protein is CSAAGVRELFF. The DNA of the CDR3 is TGCAGTGCCGCAGGGGTCCGGGAGCTGTTTTTT.

The chain has TRBV29-1 and TRBJ2-1, with 10 bases aligning to TRBD2. The CDR3 sequence is 15 residues long. Trimming at V came to 4 bases and at J to 9 bases, leaving 12 bases not matched to a gene. Per the germline V gene, CDR1 is SQVTM and CDR2 is ANQGSEA. The CDR3 spells CSVALGLAGVGEQFF. CDR3 DNA: TGCAGCGTTGCGTTGGGGCTAGCGGGAGTTGGTGAGCAGTTCTTC.

This sequence joins TRBV4-1 and TRBJ2-3; 8 bases agree with TRBD2. The germline CDR1 and CDR2 sequences are MGHRA and YSYEKL. The V and J ends lost 0 bases and 1 base, in that order; junction bases with no gene match: 9. This CDR3 is 18 amino acids long. The CDR3 DNA is TGCGCCAGCAGCCAAGATGGGTCTAGCGGGTTAGGCACAGATACGCAGTATTTT. Translation: CASSQDGSSGLGTDTQYF.

V gene TRBV6-1 combines with J gene TRBJ1-3, with D maybe TRBD1 (6 bases). CDR3 size: 15 residues. Trimming left V 3 bases short and J 7 bases short, with 16 bases between. Germline V gene data show CDR1 as MNHNS and CDR2 as SASEGT. The CDR3 sequence is CASSDGGLGGNTIYF. The CDR3, as DNA: TGTGCCAGCAGTGACGGGGGGCTTGGCGGGAACACCATATATTTT.

This clone was observed once. The chain is built from TRBV21-1 and TRBJ2-3; TRBD2, as called in the table, went unchecked against the DNA. TRBV21-1 is flagged as a pseudogene. This CDR3 has 17 residues. CDR3 in DNA: TGTGCCAGCAGCAAAGAGAAGCGGGAGGGCCACCCAGATACGCAGTATTTT. It is translated as CASSKEKREGHPDTQYF.

This chain connects TRBV14 to TRBJ2-1; no firm D call. The CDR3 spans 17 residues. Trimming took 1 base from V and 3 from J, leaving 16 bases between them. Germline-derived CDR1 and CDR2 are SGHDN and FVKESK. In DNA, the CDR3 is TGTGCCAGCAGCCAAGCCCTTAGCCCCCGATACTACAATGAGCAGTTCTTC. Protein: CASSQALSPRYYNEQFF.

The CDR3 nucleotides read TGTGCCAGCAGCTCAGGGCGGTTAGAACTAGGGGGTCTTACTGAGCAGTTCTTC. It yields the protein CASSSGRLELGGLTEQFF. This chain connects TRBV11-2 to TRBJ2-1; tentatively, D is TRBD1 (6 bases). Germline CDR1 SGHAT, CDR2 FQNNGV. This CDR3 region has 18 residues. V lost 4 bases to trimming and J lost 9 bases, with 28 bases between them.

The rearrangement links TRBV9 to TRBJ2-7; D could derive from TRBD1 or TRBD2 (5 bases each). Germline-derived CDR1 and CDR2 are SGDLS and YYNGEE. Trimming stripped 5 bases from V and 6 bases from J, with 12 bases between. The CDR3 consists of 12 residues. In DNA, the CDR3 is TGTGCCAGCAGTGACGGGGCCCGCGAGCAGTACTTC. Protein product: CASSDGAREQYF.

The chain's CDR3 is CASSPLGGEAFF. CDR3 nucleotide sequence: TGTGCCAGCAGCCCCCTCGGGGGTGAAGCTTTCTTT. The chain is built from TRBV7-9 and TRBJ1-1; weak D call: TRBD1 (5 bases). Trimming stripped 5 bases from V and 7 bases from J, with 11 bases between. This CDR3 is 12 amino acids long. Germline V gene sequence: CDR1 SEHNR, CDR2 FQNEAQ (reference sequence).

The chain carries TRBV18 and TRBJ1-1; 7 bases are a match to TRBD1. The CDR3 has 15 residues. V lost 2 bases, J lost 1 base, and 4 bases stayed unmatched. Per the germline V gene, CDR1 is KGHSH and CDR2 is LQKENI. CDR3 bases: TGTGCCAGCTCACCAGACAGGGTCCCGAACACTGAAGCTTTCTTT. Residues: CASSPDRVPNTEAFF.

The rearrangement links TRBV28 to TRBJ1-2; 10 bases are shared with TRBD1. The CDR3 contains 14 residues. Germline assignment: CDR1 MDHEN and CDR2 SYDVKM. The J segment lost 4 bases and the V segment lost 6 bases, leaving 5 bases of the junction unmatched. Here the CDR3 DNA reads TGTGCCAGCAGGGGACAGGGGAGAGTCTATGGCTACACCTTC. This gives the protein CASRGQGRVYGYTF.

The V and J genes are TRBV4-2 and TRBJ1-2; D unclear. The V gene's germline CDR1 is LGHNA and CDR2 YNFKEQ. V was cut by 0 bases and J by 2 bases, with 13 bases left in between. The CDR3 runs to 16 residues. The CDR3 DNA follows: TGTGCCAGCAGCCAAGATCTGACCAGGTTGAACTATGGCTACACCTTC. As protein: CASSQDLTRLNYGYTF.

This clone was observed a single time. V gene TRBV2 combines with J gene TRBJ2-7; 11 nucleotides line up with TRBD2. Germline CDR1 SNHLY, CDR2 FYNNEI. The CDR3 is made up of 14 amino acids. Trimming at V came to 8 bases and at J to 2 bases, leaving 5 bases not matched to a gene. The CDR3 reads CASRSSGGTYEQYF. CDR3 nucleotides: TGTGCCAGCCGATCTAGCGGGGGGACCTACGAGCAGTACTTC.

This sequence joins TRBV5-5 and TRBJ2-7, with TRBD2 matching 10 bases. Germline V gene sequence: CDR1 SGHKS, CDR2 YYEKEE (reference sequence). The CDR3 totals 16 residues. V gave up 3 bases and J gave up 2 bases; unmatched junction bases: 8. The CDR3 here is CASSWTTSGLAYEQYF. The CDR3 DNA follows: TGTGCCAGCAGCTGGACGACTAGCGGGCTTGCCTACGAGCAGTACTTC.

J is TRBJ2-1 and V is TRBV7-6; 9 bases agree with TRBD2. The CDR3 sequence is 16 residues long. Germline CDR1 is SGHVS and CDR2 is FNYEAQ. V gave up 2 bases and J gave up 1 base; unmatched junction bases: 3. CDR3 nucleotides: TGTGCCAGCAGCTTAATAGCGGGAGTGTCCTACAATGAGCAGTTCTTC. It yields the protein CASSLIAGVSYNEQFF.

The chain is built from TRBV29-1 and TRBJ2-3; 11 bases align to TRBD2. Germline V gives CDR1 SQVTM, CDR2 ANQGSEA. Losses at the gene ends were 6 bases for V and 6 bases for J; bases not matched to a gene: 8. This CDR3 has 14 residues. DNA of the CDR3: TGCAGCGTAAAGACTAGCGGGGCCTCGGATACGCAGTATTTT. Amino acid sequence: CSVKTSGASDTQYF.

This clone was seen once. The J gene is TRBJ2-7, the V gene TRBV11-2; D unclear. The ends were cut back, 5 bases at V and 3 bases at J, with 17 bases in the middle. The CDR3 has 15 residues. CDR1 and CDR2 from the germline V gene are SGHAT and FQNNGV. CDR3 nucleotide sequence: TGTGCCAGCAGCCGGGTGGAAGTCAAACGCTACGAGCAGTACTTC. Translated, it gives CASSRVEVKRYEQYF.

This clone is a singleton in its sample. This sequence joins TRBV18 and TRBJ2-7; D call uncertain. Trimming removed 2 bases from V and 2 bases from J, with 13 bases in between. CDR1 and CDR2 (germline): KGHSH, LQKENI. CDR3 length equals 15 residues. The CDR3 here is CASSPGQLPTYEQYF. The CDR3 region has the DNA TGTGCCAGCTCACCAGGGCAGCTACCAACCTACGAGCAGTACTTC.

J is TRBJ1-1 and V is TRBV5-1; tentatively, D is TRBD1 (6 bases). Trimming cost V 2 bases and J 5 bases, with 22 bases left between them. In germline, CDR1 is SGHRS, CDR2 YFSETQ. The length of the CDR3 is 17 residues. CDR3 in DNA: TGCGCCAGCAGCTTATATTGGGGGGCGTTCAGGAAAACTGAAGCTTTCTTT. This gives the protein CASSLYWGAFRKTEAFF. Drawing the rest from reference TRBV5-1 and TRBJ1-1, the complete variable domain is KAGVTQTPRYLIKTRGQQVTLSCSPISGHRSVSWYQQTPGQGLQFLFEYFSETQRNKGNFPGRFSGRQFSNSRSEMNVSTLELGDSALYLCASSLYWGAFRKTEAFFGQGTRLTVV.

V and J are TRBV5-4 and TRBJ2-5; TRBD1 agrees at 7 bases. The CDR3 length is 14 residues. Germline CDR1 is SGHNT and CDR2 is YYREEE (reference sequence). V lost 4 bases, J lost 2 bases, and 5 bases stayed unmatched. CDR3 loop: CASSEKTGQETQYF. CDR3 bases: TGTGCCAGCAGCGAAAAGACAGGGCAAGAGACCCAGTACTTC.